Shown below are 8 T cell receptor beta chains from a single sample sequenced in a study of Graves' ophthalmopathy and Graves' hyperthyroidism (dated 2018 in TCRdb). Sequencing took place on an Illumina HiSeq 2000. For repertoire sequencing, TCR beta CDR3 regions were amplified from RNA transcripts. HTBI primers and the Qiagen OneStep RT-PCR kit were used in a first-round RT-PCR, which was followed by a second-round multiplex PCR, size selection and purification. TCRdb ran its own pipeline on the public reads, namely fastp trimming at Q25 and MiXCR clone calling, and kept in-frame beta chains. Identical CDR3 proteins give one entry, which carries the most common genes and DNA. This sample comprises hundreds of thousands of distinct CDR3 sequences, under 25% of them detected only once. Under 3.5% of the sample lies in the top ten. What was sequenced was peripheral blood. These receptor sequences come from a young woman with stable Graves' hyperthyroidism. Donor details come from another sample of the same person, matched by shared clones.

This clonotype was counted at least ten times. The chain links TRBV6-2 or TRBV6-3 to TRBJ1-5; 11 bases agree with TRBD1. V gave up 6 bases and J gave up 6 bases; unmatched junction bases: 10. CDR1 is MNHEY, CDR2 SVGEGT, per germline. The CDR3 totals 16 residues. CDR3 in amino acids: CASSGQGAKGAQPQHF. The CDR3 nucleotides are TGTGCCAGCAGCGGACAGGGGGCGAAGGGCGCTCAGCCCCAGCATTTT.

This clonotype was recorded many times. J is TRBJ2-7 and V is TRBV5-1; D may be TRBD1 (5 bases). The ends were cut back, 1 base at V and 6 bases at J, with 11 bases in the middle. This CDR3 spans 13 amino acids. The germline gives CDR1 SGHRS, CDR2 YFSETQ. The CDR3 loop is CASSLPQGGEQYF. As DNA, the CDR3 is TGCGCCAGCAGCTTGCCCCAGGGTGGCGAGCAGTACTTC.

This clonotype was counted at least ten times. The genes are TRBV7-2 and TRBJ1-1; D gene uncertain. Germline V gene lookup returns CDR1 SGHTA and CDR2 FQGNSA. The germline V and J ends were trimmed by 2 bases and 7 bases, with 11 bases remaining between them. The CDR3 has 13 amino acids. The CDR3 protein is CASSLIWASEAFF. Here the CDR3 DNA reads TGTGCCAGCAGCTTAATTTGGGCAAGTGAAGCTTTCTTT.

This clonotype was detected many times. The V gene is TRBV7-9, the J gene TRBJ2-5, with a tentative D call TRBD1 (8 bases). Germline V lookup: CDR1 SEHNR, CDR2 FQNEAQ (reference sequence). The CDR3 totals 15 residues. V lost 3 bases and J lost 4, with 15 bases in between. CDR3 protein: CASSFTGGVRETQYF. The CDR3 DNA is TGTGCCAGCAGCTTCACAGGGGGGGTCCGAGAGACCCAGTACTTC.

Note on this clonotype: One end of the junction is discordant with germline, which a read error may explain. The genes are TRBV20-1 and TRBJ2-7; 7 bases line up with TRBD2. Germline V gene sequence: CDR1 DFQATT, CDR2 SNEGSKA (reference sequence). This CDR3 region has 14 residues. CDR3 coding DNA: TGCAGTGCGACGGCCGGGACTAACTCCTACGAGCAGTGCTTC. Its translation: CSATAGTNSYEQCF.

Ten or more counts support this clonotype. The chain recombines TRBV24-1 with TRBJ2-2; no clear D gene. V was trimmed by 6 bases and J by 5 bases, leaving 9 bases between them. Per the germline V gene, CDR1 is KGHDR and CDR2 is SFDVKD. This CDR3 region has 13 residues. The CDR3 reads CATSPLLTGELFF. The DNA for the CDR3 is TGTGCCACCAGTCCACTCTTAACCGGGGAGCTGTTTTTT.

This clonotype was observed many times. The chain employs TRBV30 and TRBJ2-7, with D unresolved. CDR3 length equals 16 residues. The germline V gene encodes CDR1 GTSNPN and CDR2 SVGIG (reference sequence). With 0 bases removed from V and 0 bases from J, the gap between germline ends came to 15 bases. The CDR3 is CAWSVVGRWSSYEQYF. The CDR3, as DNA: TGTGCCTGGAGTGTAGTAGGAAGATGGAGCTCCTACGAGCAGTACTTC.

This clonotype was seen repeatedly, ten times or more. The rearrangement joins TRBV28 to TRBJ2-5, with D possibly being TRBD2 (5 bases). Between the trimmed V and J ends, which lost 6 bases and 5 bases, there was a span of 16 bases. Germline-derived CDR1 and CDR2 are MDHEN and SYDVKM. The CDR3 runs 14 residues. CDR3 bases: TGTGCCAGCAGACTTGGACGGGGTGGGGAGACCCAGTACTTC. It translates to CASRLGRGGETQYF.